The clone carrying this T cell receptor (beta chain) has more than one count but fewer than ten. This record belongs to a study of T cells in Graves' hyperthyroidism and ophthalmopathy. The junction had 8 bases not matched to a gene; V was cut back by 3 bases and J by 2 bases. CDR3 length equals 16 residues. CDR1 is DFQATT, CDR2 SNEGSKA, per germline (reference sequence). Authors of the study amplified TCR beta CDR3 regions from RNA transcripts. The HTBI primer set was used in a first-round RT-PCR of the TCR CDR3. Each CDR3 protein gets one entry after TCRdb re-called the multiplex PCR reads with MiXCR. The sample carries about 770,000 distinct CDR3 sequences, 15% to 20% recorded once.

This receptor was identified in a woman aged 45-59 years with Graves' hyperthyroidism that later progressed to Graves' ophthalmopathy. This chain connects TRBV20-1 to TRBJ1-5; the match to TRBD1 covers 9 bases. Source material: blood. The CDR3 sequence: CSASTPWTGGNQPQHF. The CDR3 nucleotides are TGCAGTGCTAGTACTCCTTGGACAGGGGGCAATCAGCCCCAGCATTTT.